This paragraph covers one T cell receptor (beta chain) sequence. This sample is part of a study of shared clonotypes between healthy human individuals. V dropped 4 bases and J dropped 5; count of bases not matched to a gene: 5. This CDR3 is built from 14 residues. The germline V gene has CDR1 SGHRS and CDR2 YFSETQ. TCRdb keeps only in-frame clones here, not all; method: immunoSEQ multiplex PCR. Seen here are about 680,000 clones, approximately 90% observed once, and the top ten hold more than 20%. As defined, naive CD8 cells were CD45RO-negative and positively selected for CCR7, with terminally differentiated effector memory CD45RA+ cells excluded.

This TCR derives from a man between 25 and 39 years old in good health. Sequenced input: naive CD8+ T cells sorted from blood. The gene calls are TRBV5-1 and TRBJ2-1; the match to TRBD1 covers 8 bases. The CDR3 coding sequence is TGCGCCAGCAGCAACGGACAGGGAAACAATGAGCAGTTCTTC. It is translated as CASSNGQGNNEQFF.